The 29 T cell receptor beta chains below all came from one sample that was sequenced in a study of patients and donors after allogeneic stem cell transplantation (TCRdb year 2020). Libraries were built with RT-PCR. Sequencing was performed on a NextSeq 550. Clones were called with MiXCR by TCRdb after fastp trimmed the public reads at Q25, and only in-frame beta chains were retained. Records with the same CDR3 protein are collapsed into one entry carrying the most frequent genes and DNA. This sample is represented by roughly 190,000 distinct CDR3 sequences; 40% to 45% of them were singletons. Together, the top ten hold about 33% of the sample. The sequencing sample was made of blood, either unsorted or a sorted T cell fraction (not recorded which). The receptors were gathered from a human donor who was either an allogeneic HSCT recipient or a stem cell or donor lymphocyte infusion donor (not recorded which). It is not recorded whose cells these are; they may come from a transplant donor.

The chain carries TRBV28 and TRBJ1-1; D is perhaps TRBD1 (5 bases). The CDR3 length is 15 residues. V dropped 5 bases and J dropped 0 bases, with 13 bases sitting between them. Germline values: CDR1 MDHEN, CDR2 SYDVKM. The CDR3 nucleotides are TGTGCCAGCAGTCGGGGCGGGCAATTGAACACTGAAGCTTTCTTT. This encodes CASSRGGQLNTEAFF.

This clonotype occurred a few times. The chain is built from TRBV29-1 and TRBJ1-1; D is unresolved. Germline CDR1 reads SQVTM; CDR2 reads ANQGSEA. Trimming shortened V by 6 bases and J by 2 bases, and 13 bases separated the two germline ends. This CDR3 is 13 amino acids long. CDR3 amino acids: CSVDGRANTEAFF. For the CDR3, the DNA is TGCAGCGTGGACGGTCGGGCCAACACTGAAGCTTTCTTT.

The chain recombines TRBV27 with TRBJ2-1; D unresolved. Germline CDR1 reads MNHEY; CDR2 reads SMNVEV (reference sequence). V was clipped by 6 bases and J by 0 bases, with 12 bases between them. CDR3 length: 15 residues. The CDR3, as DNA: TGTGCCAGCAGGGCCGGGTTAAGCTCCTACAATGAGCAGTTCTTC. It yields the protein CASRAGLSSYNEQFF.

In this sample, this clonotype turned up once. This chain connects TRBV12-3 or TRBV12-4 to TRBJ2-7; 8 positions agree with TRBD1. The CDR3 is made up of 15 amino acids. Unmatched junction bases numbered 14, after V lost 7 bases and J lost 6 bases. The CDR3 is CASTTWTGTIREQYF. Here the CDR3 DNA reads TGTGCCAGCACTACTTGGACAGGGACGATTCGCGAGCAGTACTTC.

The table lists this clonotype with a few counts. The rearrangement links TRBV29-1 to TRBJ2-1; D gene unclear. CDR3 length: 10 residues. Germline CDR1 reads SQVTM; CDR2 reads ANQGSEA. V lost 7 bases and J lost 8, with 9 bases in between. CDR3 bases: TGCAGCGCTATGGAAGATGAGCAGTTCTTC. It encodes CSAMEDEQFF.

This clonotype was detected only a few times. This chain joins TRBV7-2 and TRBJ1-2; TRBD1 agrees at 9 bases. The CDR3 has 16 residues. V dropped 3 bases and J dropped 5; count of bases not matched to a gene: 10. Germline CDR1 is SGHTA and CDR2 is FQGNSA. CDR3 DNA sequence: TGTGCCAGCAGCTTGGCCCCTTTACAGGGGGCTTATGGCTACACCTTC. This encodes CASSLAPLQGAYGYTF. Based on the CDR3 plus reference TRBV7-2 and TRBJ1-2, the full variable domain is GAGVSQSPSNKVTEKGKDVELRCDPISGHTALYWYRQSLGQGLEFLIYFQGNSAPDKSGLPSDRFSAERTGGSVSTLTIQRTQQEDSAVYLCASSLAPLQGAYGYTFGSGTRLTVV.

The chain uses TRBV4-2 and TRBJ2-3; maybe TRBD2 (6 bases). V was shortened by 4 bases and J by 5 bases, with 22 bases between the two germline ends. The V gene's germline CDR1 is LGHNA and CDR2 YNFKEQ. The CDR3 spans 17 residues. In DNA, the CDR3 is TGTGCCAGCAGCCCCGCCCGGGACTCCGCTGGAATAGATACGCAGTATTTT. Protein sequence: CASSPARDSAGIDTQYF.

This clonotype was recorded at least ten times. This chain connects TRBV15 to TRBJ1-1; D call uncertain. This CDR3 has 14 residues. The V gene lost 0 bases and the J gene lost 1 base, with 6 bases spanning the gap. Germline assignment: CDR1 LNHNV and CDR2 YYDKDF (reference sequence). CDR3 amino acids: CATSRESWNTEAFF. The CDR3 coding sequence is TGTGCCACCAGCAGAGAATCATGGAACACTGAAGCTTTCTTT.

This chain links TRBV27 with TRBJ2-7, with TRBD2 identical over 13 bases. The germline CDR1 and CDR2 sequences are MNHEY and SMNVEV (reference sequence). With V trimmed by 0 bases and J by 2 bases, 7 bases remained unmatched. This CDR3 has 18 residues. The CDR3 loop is CASSLSSPGTSGTYEQYF. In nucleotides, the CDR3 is TGTGCCAGCAGTTTATCTTCACCCGGGACTAGCGGGACCTACGAGCAGTACTTC.

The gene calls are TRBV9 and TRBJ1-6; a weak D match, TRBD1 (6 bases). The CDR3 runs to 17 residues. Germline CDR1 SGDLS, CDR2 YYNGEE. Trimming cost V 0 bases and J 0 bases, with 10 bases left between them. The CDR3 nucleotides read TGTGCCAGCAGCGTAGGGGACACGAGCTCCTATAATTCACCCCTCCACTTT. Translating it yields CASSVGDTSSYNSPLHF.

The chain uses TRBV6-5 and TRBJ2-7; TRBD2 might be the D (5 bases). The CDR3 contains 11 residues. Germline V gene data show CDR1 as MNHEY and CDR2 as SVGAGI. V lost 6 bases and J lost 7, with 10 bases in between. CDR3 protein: CASSGPGEQYF. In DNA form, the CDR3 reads TGTGCCAGCAGCGGACCGGGGGAGCAGTACTTC.

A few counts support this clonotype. CDR3 region: CASSDTGQLNTEAFF. DNA for the CDR3: TGTGCCAGCAGCGATACGGGACAGCTCAACACTGAAGCTTTCTTT. This chain connects TRBV12-3 or TRBV12-4 to TRBJ1-1; 7 bases align to TRBD1. This CDR3 region has 15 residues. V trimming: 6 bases; J trimming: 2 bases; junction bases outside the gene matches: 9.

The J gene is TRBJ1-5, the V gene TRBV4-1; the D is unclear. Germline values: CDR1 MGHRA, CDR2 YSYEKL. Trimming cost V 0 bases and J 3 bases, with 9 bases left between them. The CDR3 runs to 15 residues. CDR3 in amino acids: CASSQDRRPNQPQHF. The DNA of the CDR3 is TGCGCCAGCAGCCAAGATAGGAGGCCCAATCAGCCCCAGCATTTT.

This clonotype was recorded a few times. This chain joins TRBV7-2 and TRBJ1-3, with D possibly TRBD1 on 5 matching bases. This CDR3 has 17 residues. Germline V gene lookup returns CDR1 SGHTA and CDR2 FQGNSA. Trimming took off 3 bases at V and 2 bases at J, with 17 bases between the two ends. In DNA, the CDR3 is TGTGCCAGCAGCTTGAGCCAGGGTCGGACTGCTGGAAACACCATATATTTT. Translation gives CASSLSQGRTAGNTIYF.

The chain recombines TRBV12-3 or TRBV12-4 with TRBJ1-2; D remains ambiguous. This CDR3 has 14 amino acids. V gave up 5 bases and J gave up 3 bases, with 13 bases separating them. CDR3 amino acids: CASSASRRHYGYTF. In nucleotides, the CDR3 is TGTGCCAGCAGTGCATCGCGACGCCACTATGGCTACACCTTC.

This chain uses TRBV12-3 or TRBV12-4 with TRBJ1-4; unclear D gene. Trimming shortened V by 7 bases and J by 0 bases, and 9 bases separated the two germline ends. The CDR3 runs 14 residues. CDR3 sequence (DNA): TGTGCCAGCACAGAATACGCAACTAATGAAAAACTGTTTTTT. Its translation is CASTEYATNEKLFF.

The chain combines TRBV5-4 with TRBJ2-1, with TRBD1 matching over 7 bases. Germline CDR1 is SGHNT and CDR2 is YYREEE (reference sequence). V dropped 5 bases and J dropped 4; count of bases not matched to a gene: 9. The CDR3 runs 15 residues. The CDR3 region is CASSLTGDGYNEQFF. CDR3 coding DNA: TGTGCCAGCAGTTTAACAGGGGATGGGTACAATGAGCAGTTCTTC.

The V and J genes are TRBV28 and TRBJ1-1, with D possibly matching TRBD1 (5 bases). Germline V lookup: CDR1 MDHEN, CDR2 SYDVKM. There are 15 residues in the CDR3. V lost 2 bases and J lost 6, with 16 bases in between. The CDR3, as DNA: TGTGCCAGCAGTTTAGGGTCAGGGTTTGGGGCTGAAGCTTTCTTT. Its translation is CASSLGSGFGAEAFF.

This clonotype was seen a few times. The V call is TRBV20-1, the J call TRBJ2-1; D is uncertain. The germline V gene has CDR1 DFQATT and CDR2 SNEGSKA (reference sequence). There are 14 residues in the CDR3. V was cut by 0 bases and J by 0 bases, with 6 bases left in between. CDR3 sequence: CSARDVRSYNEQFF. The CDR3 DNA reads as TGCAGTGCTAGAGACGTCCGCTCCTACAATGAGCAGTTCTTC.

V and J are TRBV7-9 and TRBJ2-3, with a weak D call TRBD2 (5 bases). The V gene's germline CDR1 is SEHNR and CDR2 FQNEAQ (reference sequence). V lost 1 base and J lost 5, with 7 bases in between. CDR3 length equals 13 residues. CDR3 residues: CASSLELGDTQYF. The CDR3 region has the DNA TGTGCCAGCAGCTTAGAACTAGGAGATACGCAGTATTTT. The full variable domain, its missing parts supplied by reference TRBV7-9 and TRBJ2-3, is DTGVSQNPRHKITKRGQNVTFRCDPISEHNRLYWYRQTLGQGPEFLTYFQNEAQLEKSRLLSDRFSAERPKGSFSTLEIQRTEQGDSAMYLCASSLELGDTQYFGPGTRLTVL.

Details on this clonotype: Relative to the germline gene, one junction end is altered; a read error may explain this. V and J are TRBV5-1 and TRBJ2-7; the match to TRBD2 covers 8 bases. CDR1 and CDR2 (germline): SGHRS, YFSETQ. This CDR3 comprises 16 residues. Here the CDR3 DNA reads TGCGCCAGCAGCCGCTCCGGGACTAGAGACTCCCACGAGCAGTACTTC. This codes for CASSRSGTRDSHEQYF.

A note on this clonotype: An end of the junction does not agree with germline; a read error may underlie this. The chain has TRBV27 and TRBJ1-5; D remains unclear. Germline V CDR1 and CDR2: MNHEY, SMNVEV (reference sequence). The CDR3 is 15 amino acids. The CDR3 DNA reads TGTGCCAGTAGTTTATACAGTGGTAGCAATCAGCCCCAGCATTTT. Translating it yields CASSLYSGSNQPQHF.

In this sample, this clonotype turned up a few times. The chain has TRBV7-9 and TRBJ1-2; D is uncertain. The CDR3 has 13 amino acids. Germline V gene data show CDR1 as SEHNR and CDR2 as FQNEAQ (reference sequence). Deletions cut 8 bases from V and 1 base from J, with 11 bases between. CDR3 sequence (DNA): TGTGCCAGCGCGCGGCCTATTAACTATGGCTACACCTTC. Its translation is CASARPINYGYTF.

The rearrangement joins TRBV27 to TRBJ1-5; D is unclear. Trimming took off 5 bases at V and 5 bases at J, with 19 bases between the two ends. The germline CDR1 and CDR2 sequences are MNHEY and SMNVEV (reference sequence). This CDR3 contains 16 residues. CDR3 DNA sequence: TGTGCCAGCAGTAACCGGGTAATTGTGGGATATCAGCCCCAGCATTTT. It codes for CASSNRVIVGYQPQHF.

CDR3 coding DNA: TGCAGCGCCGGGGACAGCCAAATGGGCTACACCTTC. Encoded protein: CSAGDSQMGYTF. The rearrangement links TRBV29-1 to TRBJ1-2, with 7 bases aligning to TRBD1. Trimming took 7 bases from V and 8 from J; bases not matched to a gene: 10. This CDR3 contains 12 residues. CDR1 and CDR2 from the germline V gene are SQVTM and ANQGSEA. The entire variable domain, with the rest obtained from reference TRBV29-1 and TRBJ1-2, is as follows: SAVISQKPSRDICQRGTSLTIQCQVDSQVTMMFWYRQQPGQSLTLIATANQGSEATYESGFVIDKFPISRPNLTFSTLTVSNMSPEDSSIYLCSAGDSQMGYTFGSGTRLTVV.

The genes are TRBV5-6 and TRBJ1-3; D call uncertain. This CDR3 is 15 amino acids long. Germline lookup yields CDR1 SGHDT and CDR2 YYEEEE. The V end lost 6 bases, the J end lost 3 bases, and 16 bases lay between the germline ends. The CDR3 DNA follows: TGTGCCAGCACCCTTGCCCGCCAGATTGGAAACACCATATATTTT. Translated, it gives CASTLARQIGNTIYF.

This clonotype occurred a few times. The CDR3 nucleotides are TGCAGCGTACACAGAGGTTCCTATGGCTACACCTTC. Translated: CSVHRGSYGYTF. The V gene is TRBV29-1, the J gene TRBJ1-2; unclear D gene. CDR3 size: 12 residues. The V end was cut by 6 bases, the J end by 4 bases, with 12 bases between. The germline gives CDR1 SQVTM, CDR2 ANQGSEA. Full variable domain (outside the CDR3, taken from reference TRBV29-1 and TRBJ1-2): SAVISQKPSRDICQRGTSLTIQCQVDSQVTMMFWYRQQPGQSLTLIATANQGSEATYESGFVIDKFPISRPNLTFSTLTVSNMSPEDSSIYLCSVHRGSYGYTFGSGTRLTVV.

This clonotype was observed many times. The CDR3 loop is CASSYRLNTEAFF. CDR3 nucleotides: TGTGCCAGCAGCTACAGGTTGAACACTGAAGCTTTCTTT. The chain recombines TRBV7-3 with TRBJ1-1; D is perhaps TRBD1 (5 bases). Germline V gives CDR1 SGHTA, CDR2 FQGTGA. V was cut by 4 bases and J by 0 bases, with 6 bases left in between. The CDR3 sequence is 13 residues long. The full variable domain, rest sourced from reference TRBV7-3 and TRBJ1-1, is GAGVSQTPSNKVTEKGKYVELRCDPISGHTALYWYRQSLGQGPEFLIYFQGTGAADDSGLPNDRFFAVRPEGSVSTLKIQRTERGDSAVYLCASSYRLNTEAFFGQGTRLTVV.

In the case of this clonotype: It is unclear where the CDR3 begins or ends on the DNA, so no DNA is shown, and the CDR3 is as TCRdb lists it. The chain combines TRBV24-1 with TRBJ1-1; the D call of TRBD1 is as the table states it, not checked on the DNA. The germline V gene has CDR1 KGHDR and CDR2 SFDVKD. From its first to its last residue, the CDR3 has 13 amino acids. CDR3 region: CATSDFGPGPAFF.